Listed below are T cell receptor beta chains from one sample, sequenced in a study of cytomegalovirus exposure and HLA in healthy donors. Generated by immunoSEQ multiplex PCR, the TCRdb table keeps only in-frame clones and is missing some. The sample includes under 150,000 clones, 85% to 90% of them seen just once. Sequencing used PBMCs. The receptors stem from a man between 18 and 35 years old in good health and CMV-seronegative. Both conserved end residues are trimmed from each CDR3. The order of the fields is clone size, J gene, V gene, CDR3 protein. Some rows have no size entry. The others give once, few or many, or a class for an expanded clone.

abundance: -
j_gene: TRBJ2-7
v_gene: TRBV27
CDR3aa: ASSGGTLGEQY

abundance: -
j_gene: TRBJ2-3
v_gene: TRBV7-9
CDR3aa: ASSQAWTDTQY

abundance: -
j_gene: TRBJ1-1
v_gene: TRBV2
CDR3aa: ASSQATTEAF

abundance: -
j_gene: TRBJ2-3
v_gene: TRBV11-3
CDR3aa: ASSAGTADTQY

abundance: once
j_gene: TRBJ1-1
v_gene: TRBV28
CDR3aa: ASSHPTDEAF

abundance: once
j_gene: TRBJ1-3
v_gene: TRBV6-1
CDR3aa: TTGAGSGNTIY

abundance: -
j_gene: TRBJ1-1
v_gene: TRBV9
CDR3aa: ASSADREDTEAF

abundance: few
j_gene: TRBJ1-5
v_gene: TRBV7-9
CDR3aa: ASSLGVYSNQPQH

abundance: -
j_gene: TRBJ1-3
v_gene: TRBV28
CDR3aa: ASRPKPSSGNTIY

abundance: -
j_gene: TRBJ2-1
v_gene: TRBV5-5
CDR3aa: ASSLVAGHNEQF

abundance: -
j_gene: TRBJ2-2
v_gene: TRBV2
CDR3aa: ASKQLRDDTGELF

abundance: -
j_gene: TRBJ2-2
v_gene: TRBV7-2
CDR3aa: ASSLVTSGVSTGELF

abundance: -
j_gene: TRBJ2-5
v_gene: TRBV5-6
CDR3aa: ASSPGTAVTQY

abundance: -
j_gene: TRBJ1-3
v_gene: TRBV7-8
CDR3aa: ASSPTAWEEVLSGNTIY

abundance: -
j_gene: TRBJ2-2
v_gene: TRBV5-1
CDR3aa: ASSLAGQGNTGELF

abundance: -
j_gene: TRBJ2-5
v_gene: TRBV9
CDR3aa: ASSGTSGTQY

abundance: once
j_gene: TRBJ1-1
v_gene: TRBV6-5
CDR3aa: ASSWDRAGNTEAF

abundance: -
j_gene: TRBJ2-1
v_gene: TRBV5-5
CDR3aa: ASSLTSGYYNEQF

abundance: -
j_gene: TRBJ1-4
v_gene: TRBV6-6
CDR3aa: AIGGEKLF

abundance: -
j_gene: TRBJ1-1
v_gene: TRBV18
CDR3aa: ASSPGTGAIGTEAF

abundance: -
j_gene: TRBJ2-3
v_gene: TRBV5-6
CDR3aa: ASSFISTSGPTDTQY

abundance: -
j_gene: TRBJ2-2
v_gene: TRBV5-1
CDR3aa: ASSLAAQGKNTGELF

abundance: -
j_gene: TRBJ2-1
v_gene: TRBV6-6
CDR3aa: ASSYLVGPNEQF

abundance: -
j_gene: TRBJ2-6
v_gene: TRBV19
CDR3aa: ASSRRPGANVLT

abundance: few
j_gene: TRBJ1-1
v_gene: TRBV5-6
CDR3aa: ASSSGASGKAF

abundance: -
j_gene: TRBJ2-1
v_gene: TRBV7-9
CDR3aa: ASSFAGGSSYNEQF

abundance: -
j_gene: TRBJ1-1
v_gene: TRBV27
CDR3aa: ASSLSAGNTEAF

abundance: once
j_gene: TRBJ2-3
v_gene: TRBV11-2
CDR3aa: ASSPRPGVAGITDTQY

abundance: -
j_gene: TRBJ1-5
v_gene: TRBV6-6
CDR3aa: ASSYDRTRWGPQH

abundance: -
j_gene: TRBJ1-4
v_gene: TRBV6-1
CDR3aa: ASRRAGGYDEKLF

abundance: -
j_gene: TRBJ2-7
v_gene: TRBV19
CDR3aa: ASSRPDSRVYEQY

abundance: once
j_gene: TRBJ2-7
v_gene: TRBV7-9
CDR3aa: ASSYSGGPYYEQY